Sequencing of this T cell receptor beta chain was carried out in a study of response to subunit inactivated influenza vaccine. Findings and limits, study-wide: After each seasonal influenza vaccination, few new T cells are recruited, the authors suggested.

TCRdb reanalysed the RT-PCR reads using MiXCR and keeps one entry per CDR3 protein. The sample lists about 800,000 distinct CDR3 sequences; about 20% were seen once. CDR1 is ENHRY, CDR2 SYGVKD, per germline. Germline trimming cut 4 bases from V and 2 bases from J; bases unmatched to any gene: 4. CDR3 length: 15 residues. This clonotype has only a few counts. The target antigen is unknown. The source is a man between 45 and 60 years old who received an inactivated influenza vaccine. The chain uses TRBV10-3 and TRBJ2-3; 9 bases fit TRBD2. The sequenced sample was PBMCs from blood, obtained about 5 days after vaccination. The CDR3 DNA is TGTGCCATCAGTGCAACTAGCGGGCCCACAGATACGCAGTATTTT. Amino acid sequence: CAISATSGPTDTQYF.